The rows below give T cell receptor beta chains drawn from one sample of a study of shared clonotypes between healthy human individuals. TCRdb keeps only in-frame clones here, not all; method: immunoSEQ multiplex PCR. This table holds 2.5 million or so clones, 90% to 95% found once. Input material: naive CD4+ T cells sorted from blood. The receptor source for this set is a man between 18 and 35 years old in good health. Both conserved end residues are part of each CDR3. Fields, in order: V gene, clone size, D gene, J gene, CDR3 protein, CDR3 DNA. A D gene is named only where the DNA matches it firmly. A row's size may be missing; if present it is once, few, many or a size class.

>TRBV9|once|-|TRBJ2-7
CASSVERAAGPGYEQYF
TGTGCCAGCAGCGTAGAGCGCGCTGCGGGACCCGGCTACGAGCAGTACTTC
>TRBV5-4|-|-|TRBJ2-5
CASIGLGGETQYF
TGTGCCAGCATCGGACTAGGGGGAGAGACCCAGTACTTC
>TRBV5-4|-|-|TRBJ2-7
CASSTGVGNSYEQYF
TGTGCCAGCAGCACTGGAGTAGGGAACTCCTACGAGCAGTACTTC
>TRBV9|once|TRBD1|TRBJ1-4
CASSPGGQTNEKLFF
TGTGCCAGCAGTCCAGGGGGCCAAACTAATGAAAAACTGTTTTTT
>TRBV28|-|-|TRBJ2-7
CASRTQGYEQYF
TGTGCCAGCCGTACCCAGGGATACGAGCAGTACTTC
>TRBV7-9|-|-|TRBJ2-7
CASSLGELASYEQYF
TGTGCCAGCAGCTTAGGGGAACTAGCCTCCTACGAGCAGTACTTC
>TRBV9|-|-|TRBJ1-3
CASSVQPGQPSTGNTIYF
TGTGCCAGCAGCGTTCAACCGGGACAACCCTCAACTGGAAACACCATATATTTT
>TRBV5-1|-|-|TRBJ2-4
CASQVRGKAKNIQYF
TGCGCCAGCCAGGTAAGGGGGAAAGCCAAAAACATTCAGTACTTC
>TRBV7-9|-|TRBD1|TRBJ1-1
CASSRQGATEAFF
TGTGCCAGCAGTAGACAGGGGGCCACTGAAGCTTTCTTT
>TRBV10-1|-|-|TRBJ2-7
CASSAGKSYEQYF
TGCGCCAGCAGTGCCGGCAAGTCCTACGAGCAGTACTTC
>TRBV6-6|-|-|TRBJ1-2
CASSYVGDGYTF
TGTGCCAGCAGTTACGTGGGGGATGGCTACACCTTC
>TRBV5-1|-|-|TRBJ2-1
CASSPGLLDEQFF
TGCGCCAGCAGCCCGGGGTTGTTGGATGAGCAGTTCTTC
>TRBV19|-|TRBD2|TRBJ2-7
CASSRLAESTYEQYF
TGTGCCAGTAGTAGACTAGCGGAGAGTACCTACGAGCAGTACTTC
>TRBV6-1|-|TRBD1|TRBJ2-1
CASSRDRNNEQFF
TGTGCCAGCAGCCGGGACAGAAACAATGAGCAGTTCTTC
>TRBV4-3|-|TRBD1|TRBJ1-1
CASSQHGQGPFF
TGCGCCAGCAGCCAACACGGACAGGGGCCTTTCTTT
>TRBV5-1|-|TRBD2|TRBJ2-3
CASSLILAGERDTQYF
TGCGCCAGCAGTTTGATACTAGCGGGGGAACGGGATACGCAGTATTTT
>TRBV5-7|-|-|TRBJ2-7
CASSLVGGSYEQYF
TGTGCCAGCAGCTTGGTGGGCGGCTCCTACGAGCAGTACTTC
>TRBV9|-|TRBD2|TRBJ2-3
CASSVGASGGTSTDTQYF
TGTGCCAGCAGCGTAGGAGCTAGCGGGGGCACTAGCACAGATACGCAGTATTTT
>TRBV2|-|-|TRBJ2-7
CASSLQGGEQYF
TGTGCCAGCAGTCTCCAGGGCGGCGAGCAGTACTTC
>TRBV4-1|-|-|TRBJ1-6
CASSQENRDRSPLHF
TGCGCCAGCAGCCAAGAAAACAGGGATCGTTCACCCCTCCACTTT
>TRBV6-1|-|-|TRBJ2-3
CASMRGPGTDTQYF
TGTGCCAGCATGCGGGGACCTGGCACAGATACGCAGTATTTT
>TRBV10-3|-|-|TRBJ2-5
CAISESALETQYF
TGTGCCATCAGTGAGTCAGCCTTAGAGACCCAGTACTTC
>TRBV7-9|-|TRBD2|TRBJ2-5
CASSTGLAVQETQYF
TGTGCCAGCAGCACTGGGCTAGCGGTTCAAGAGACCCAGTACTTC
>TRBV10-3|-|TRBD1|TRBJ2-7
CAISGPPGQGTYEQYF
TGTGCCATCAGTGGCCCCCCGGGACAGGGGACCTACGAGCAGTACTTC
>TRBV30|-|TRBD1|TRBJ1-2
CAWSRGTGGSGYTF
TGTGCCTGGAGCCGGGGGACAGGGGGAAGTGGCTACACCTTC
>TRBV28|-|-|TRBJ1-5
CAIHPAGGGNQPQHF
TGTGCCATCCACCCGGCGGGCGGGGGCAATCAGCCCCAGCATTTT
>TRBV6-1|-|TRBD1|TRBJ1-4
CASSVGTGVLEKLFF
TGTGCCAGCAGCGTTGGTACAGGGGTTTTGGAAAAACTGTTTTTT
>TRBV9|-|-|TRBJ2-1
CASSVGAGSRGRVYNEQFF
TGTGCCAGCTCGGTGGGGGCAGGGAGTAGGGGACGGGTTTACAATGAGCAGTTCTTC
>TRBV5-1|-|-|TRBJ2-7
CASSLAGGLAYEQYF
TGCGCCAGCAGCTTGGCGGGTGGACTTGCCTACGAGCAGTACTTC
>TRBV6-5|-|TRBD2|TRBJ2-5
CASRPLAGGEETQYF
TGTGCCAGCAGGCCCCTAGCGGGAGGGGAGGAGACCCAGTACTTC
>TRBV30|-|-|TRBJ1-1
CAWRAGGHTEAFF
TGTGCCTGGAGGGCGGGGGGACACACTGAAGCTTTCTTT
>TRBV28|-|TRBD1|TRBJ1-1
CASSGQVNTEAFF
TGTGCCAGCAGTGGACAGGTGAACACTGAAGCTTTCTTT
>TRBV4-3|-|TRBD1|TRBJ2-7
CASSYMDRGGVGQYEQYF
TGCGCCAGCAGCTACATGGACAGGGGCGGGGTGGGCCAATACGAGCAGTACTTC
>TRBV5-1|-|-|TRBJ2-6
CASSVGEDSGANVLTF
TGCGCCAGCAGCGTGGGGGAAGATAGTGGGGCCAACGTCCTGACTTTC
>TRBV11-2|-|TRBD2|TRBJ2-3
CASSSLAGGPDTQYF
TGTGCCAGCAGCTCCTTAGCGGGGGGCCCAGATACGCAGTATTTT
>TRBV10-1|once|-|TRBJ2-1
CASSESGRVNNEQFF
TGCGCCAGCAGTGAGTCCGGACGGGTAAACAATGAGCAGTTCTTC
>TRBV6-5|-|-|TRBJ2-7
CASGRESPYEQYF
TGTGCCAGCGGACGGGAATCGCCTTACGAGCAGTACTTC
>TRBV18|-|-|TRBJ1-1
CASSPAGDTEAFF
TGTGCCAGCTCACCGGCAGGAGACACTGAAGCTTTCTTT